This T cell receptor beta chain comes out of a study of cytomegalovirus exposure and HLA in healthy donors. The PCR ran on 60 Vbeta and 13 Jbeta primers. TCRdb's table, derived via immunoSEQ multiplex PCR, lists solely in-frame clones and lacks some. The repertoire includes more than 110,000 clones, 9.7% of them detected once, and roughly 2% sits in the top ten. Per germline, CDR1 SQVTM and CDR2 ANQGSEA. The ends lost 5 bases at V and 6 bases at J; junction bases unmatched: 4. This CDR3 has 11 amino acids. The rearrangement uses TRBV29-1 and TRBJ2-7; 7 bases fit TRBD1. The specimen was PBMCs. This TCR came from a man aged 45-65 years in good health and CMV-seronegative. The DNA of the CDR3 is TGCAGCGTTCCCGGGACAGTCGAGCAGTACTTC. This encodes CSVPGTVEQYF.